This T cell receptor (beta chain) was profiled in a study of STAT3 mutations in large granular lymphocyte leukemia. General study points: At least one immunodominant TCR beta clonotype appeared in every T-cell large granular lymphocyte leukemia patient.

This clone was seen just once. Its target is unknown. The CDR3 is made up of 12 amino acids. In germline, CDR1 is GTSNPN, CDR2 SVGIG (reference sequence). With 5 bases clipped from V and 3 bases from J, the junction kept 2 bases outside the gene matches. Average productive template count per sample was 40,000 to 45,000. The method was immunoSEQ multiplex PCR; TCRdb's version includes in-frame clones alone and lacks a portion of them. The repertoire holds approximately 4,500 clones, with about four fifths as singletons. The clonotype originates from a man in his forties or fifties with T-cell large granular lymphocyte leukemia. Some clones in this sample may be carry-over from other donors' samples. The chain has TRBV30 and TRBJ2-7; 9 nucleotides line up with TRBD1. Sequencing input: peripheral blood mononuclear cells. CDR3 residues: CAWATGGYEQYF. CDR3 sequence (DNA): TGTGCCTGGGCGACAGGGGGCTACGAGCAGTACTTC.